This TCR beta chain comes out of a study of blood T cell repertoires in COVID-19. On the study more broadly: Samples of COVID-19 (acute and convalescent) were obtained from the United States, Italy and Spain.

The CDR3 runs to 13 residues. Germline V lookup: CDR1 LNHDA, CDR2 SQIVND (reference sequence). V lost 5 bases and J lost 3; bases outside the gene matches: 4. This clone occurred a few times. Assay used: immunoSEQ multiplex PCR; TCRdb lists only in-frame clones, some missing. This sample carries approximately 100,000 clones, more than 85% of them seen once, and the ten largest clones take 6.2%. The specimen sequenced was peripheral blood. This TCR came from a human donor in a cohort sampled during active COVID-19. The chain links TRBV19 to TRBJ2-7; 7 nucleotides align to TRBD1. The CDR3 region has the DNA TGTGCCAGTAGTCCGGGACAGAACTACGAGCAGTACTTC. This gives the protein CASSPGQNYEQYF.